Only one count was recorded for the clone carrying this T cell receptor beta chain. Its cognate antigen is unknown. Germline trimming cut 8 bases from V and 5 bases from J; bases unmatched to any gene: 2. This CDR3 has 12 residues. Germline V gene data show CDR1 as MDHEN and CDR2 as SYDVKM. This sample was taken from a study of OX40 agonist ivuxolimab in advanced cancers. As for the study in general: Three individuals attained partial responses, comprising one hepatocellular carcinoma case and two cutaneous melanoma cases. Whole-study findings and limits: Among T cells, CD8+ cells averaged more expanded clones than CD4+ cells. Both blood CD4+ and CD8+ T cells showed clonal growth by week 6 at 0.1 to 3.0 mg/kg. Partly responding patients at 0.1-3.0 mg/kg showed some of the smallest clonal expansion.

Repertoires were generated with immunoSEQ multiplex PCR, while TCRdb's copy carries only in-frame clones and drops some. The data contain 100,000 to 150,000 clones, 92% of them singletons. This chain connects TRBV28 to TRBJ1-5; 8 nucleotides align to TRBD1. The material sequenced was CD4+ or CD8+ T cells sorted from blood, taken in a trial of the OX40 agonist ivuxolimab. The source of this sequence is an adult with an advanced solid tumor such as melanoma, head and neck, liver or kidney cancer. The CDR3 sequence is CASGTGHQPQHF. The CDR3 DNA reads TGTGCCAGCGGGACAGGTCATCAGCCCCAGCATTTT. The variable domain in full, with the rest retrieved from reference TRBV28 and TRBJ1-5, is DVKVTQSSRYLVKRTGEKVFLECVQDMDHENMFWYRQDPGLGLRLIYFSYDVKMKEKGDIPEGYSVSREKKERFSLILESASTNQTSMYLCASGTGHQPQHFGDGTRLSIL.